One sample yielded the 16 T cell receptor beta chains listed below, sequenced in a study of T cell responses to AZD1222 COVID-19 vaccine. Profiled with immunoSEQ multiplex PCR; TCRdb holds only in-frame clones, not every one. The table records 150,000 to 200,000 clones, around 90% of them present only once. The sequencing here drew on peripheral blood, taken on day 0 of MenACWY control vaccination. The receptors originated from an adult in good health.

This clone was counted a single time. The V call is TRBV11-1, the J call TRBJ1-2; D is unclear. Germline V gives CDR1 SGHAT, CDR2 FQDESV (reference sequence). The CDR3 runs 14 residues. Trimming left V 1 base short and J 1 base short, with 7 bases between. DNA of the CDR3: TGTGCCAGCAGCTTAGGCGGGGATAACTATGGCTACACCTTC. Its translation: CASSLGGDNYGYTF.

This clone was recorded a few times. The V gene is TRBV5-1, the J gene TRBJ1-6, with TRBD1 identical over 9 bases. The CDR3 consists of 16 residues. In germline, CDR1 is SGHRS, CDR2 YFSETQ. Trimming at V came to 4 bases and at J to 8 bases, leaving 10 bases not matched to a gene. CDR3 nucleotides: TGCGCCAGCAGCGGGGGAACAGGGGGCTGGGATTCACCCCTCCACTTT. Its translation is CASSGGTGGWDSPLHF.

The chain recombines TRBV28 with TRBJ1-2, with D maybe TRBD1 (6 bases). CDR3 length: 14 amino acids. Germline CDR1 MDHEN, CDR2 SYDVKM. V was shortened by 6 bases and J by 5 bases, with 16 bases between the two germline ends. CDR3 sequence reads: CASRGVGTFYGYTF. The CDR3 bases are TGTGCCAGCAGGGGAGTAGGGACATTTTATGGCTACACCTTC.

The CDR3 bases are TGCGCCAGCAGCTGGGACAGGGACTATGGCTACACCTTC. Its translation is CASSWDRDYGYTF. The chain links TRBV5-1 to TRBJ1-2; 9 positions agree with TRBD1. Germline assignment: CDR1 SGHRS and CDR2 YFSETQ. This CDR3 spans 13 amino acids. V shed 3 bases and J 3 bases; nucleotides not matched to a gene: 0.

The rearrangement uses TRBV18 and TRBJ2-2; D is perhaps TRBD2 (6 bases). Trimming took 3 bases from V and 4 from J, leaving 15 bases between them. CDR3 length: 16 amino acids. The germline gives CDR1 KGHSH, CDR2 LQKENI. CDR3 DNA sequence: TGTGCCAGCTCACCCCTCCGACTAGAGGGCACCGGGGAGCTGTTTTTT. Its translation: CASSPLRLEGTGELFF.

The chain's CDR3 is CASSGNRAGNTQYF. The CDR3 DNA reads as TGTGCCAGCAGCGGAAATAGGGCGGGGAATACGCAGTATTTT. The chain couples TRBV6-5 to TRBJ2-3; tentatively, D is TRBD2 (6 bases). The V gene's germline CDR1 is MNHEY and CDR2 SVGAGI. The V gene lost 6 bases and the J gene lost 7 bases, with 17 bases spanning the gap. The CDR3 is 14 residues long.

This sequence joins TRBV5-1 and TRBJ2-3; 9 bases fit TRBD2. The length of the CDR3 is 15 residues. Trimming cost V 4 bases and J 2 bases; bases outside gene matches: 5. Germline lookup yields CDR1 SGHRS and CDR2 YFSETQ. CDR3 DNA sequence: TGCGCCAGCAGCCTCACTAGCGGGTTCACAGATACGCAGTATTTT. It encodes CASSLTSGFTDTQYF.

The V gene is TRBV28, the J gene TRBJ1-2; weak D call: TRBD1 (5 bases). This CDR3 spans 13 amino acids. Trimming took off 5 bases at V and 4 bases at J, with 11 bases between the two ends. Germline V lookup: CDR1 MDHEN, CDR2 SYDVKM. As DNA, the CDR3 is TGTGCCAGCAGTAGGGGAGGGGTCTATGGCTACACCTTC. This gives the protein CASSRGGVYGYTF.

The genes are TRBV27 and TRBJ2-3; TRBD2 matches 11 bases. This CDR3 is 16 amino acids long. Trimming took 6 bases from V and 4 from J; bases not matched to a gene: 9. Germline CDR1 and CDR2: MNHEY and SMNVEV (reference sequence). As DNA, the CDR3 is TGTGCCAGCAGGGTCTCAACACTAGCGGGAGCAGATACGCAGTATTTT. It translates to CASRVSTLAGADTQYF.

The J gene is TRBJ2-1, the V gene TRBV7-2, with 11 bases fitting TRBD2. Losses at the gene ends were 5 bases for V and 6 bases for J; bases not matched to a gene: 6. The CDR3 has 15 amino acids. Per germline, CDR1 SGHTA and CDR2 FQGNSA. Written as DNA, the CDR3 is TGTGCCAGCAGCCCCGAGACTAGCGGGATCAATGAGCAGTTCTTC. This gives the protein CASSPETSGINEQFF. Full variable domain (rest looked up from reference TRBV7-2 and TRBJ2-1): GAGVSQSPSNKVTEKGKDVELRCDPISGHTALYWYRQSLGQGLEFLIYFQGNSAPDKSGLPSDRFSAERTGGSVSTLTIQRTQQEDSAVYLCASSPETSGINEQFFGPGTRLTVL.

The chain carries TRBV4-2 and TRBJ2-2; 8 bases are shared with TRBD1. This CDR3 spans 15 amino acids. Germline CDR1 is LGHNA and CDR2 is YNFKEQ. V gave up 4 bases and J gave up 7 bases; unmatched junction bases: 8. As DNA, the CDR3 is TGTGCCAGCAGCCCGGGACAGGTGAGGGGCGGGGAGCTGTTTTTT. Translation gives CASSPGQVRGGELFF.

The V gene is TRBV7-3, the J gene TRBJ2-5, with 8 positions matching TRBD1. V lost 5 bases to trimming and J lost 5 bases; unmatched junction nucleotides: 7. Germline CDR1 is SGHTA and CDR2 is FQGTGA. The CDR3 has 14 residues. The CDR3: CASSPRTGWETQYF. The CDR3 bases are TGTGCCAGCAGCCCACGGACAGGGTGGGAGACCCAGTACTTC.

The genes are TRBV27 and TRBJ1-6; D is ambiguous. Germline assignment: CDR1 MNHEY and CDR2 SMNVEV (reference sequence). The CDR3 length is 13 residues. V was trimmed by 4 bases and J by 6 bases, leaving 7 bases between them. CDR3 coding DNA: TGTGCCAGCAGTTCCGCCCCTAATTCACCCCTCCACTTT. This gives the protein CASSSAPNSPLHF.

The V and J genes are TRBV12-3 or TRBV12-4 and TRBJ2-5; D ambiguous. The V gene lost 6 bases and the J gene lost 0 bases, with 5 bases spanning the gap. The CDR3 runs to 12 residues. For the CDR3, the DNA is TGTGCCAGCAGCCCGTACCAAGAGACCCAGTACTTC. Its protein product is CASSPYQETQYF.

This clone has only one observation. The chain joins TRBV29-1 to TRBJ2-3, with TRBD2 identical over 7 bases. This CDR3 has 14 amino acids. V was clipped by 3 bases and J by 1 base; unmatched bases: 4. Looked up from germline, CDR1 is SQVTM and CDR2 is ANQGSEA. Written as DNA, the CDR3 is TGCAGCGTTGAGGCGGGAGTCCGCACAGATACGCAGTATTTT. This codes for CSVEAGVRTDTQYF.

The J gene is TRBJ2-7, the V gene TRBV2; D perhaps matches TRBD1 (6 bases). The V end was cut by 4 bases, the J end by 2 bases, with 12 bases between. The CDR3 is made up of 14 amino acids. CDR1 is SNHLY, CDR2 FYNNEI, per germline. The CDR3 region has the DNA TGTGCCAGCAGTGCAGGGGAGTGGGCCTACGAGCAGTACTTC. Encoded protein: CASSAGEWAYEQYF.